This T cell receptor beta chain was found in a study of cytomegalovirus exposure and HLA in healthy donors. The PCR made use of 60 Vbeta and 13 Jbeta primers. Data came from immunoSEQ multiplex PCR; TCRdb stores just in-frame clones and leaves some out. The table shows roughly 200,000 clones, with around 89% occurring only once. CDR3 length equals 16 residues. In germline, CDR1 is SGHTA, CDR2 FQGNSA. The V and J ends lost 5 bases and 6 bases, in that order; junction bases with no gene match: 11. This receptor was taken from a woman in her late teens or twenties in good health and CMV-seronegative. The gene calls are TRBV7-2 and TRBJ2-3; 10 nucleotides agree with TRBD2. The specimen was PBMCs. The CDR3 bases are TGTGCCAGCAGCCGGAGGCTAGCGGGAGCTTTGGATACGCAGTATTTT. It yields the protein CASSRRLAGALDTQYF. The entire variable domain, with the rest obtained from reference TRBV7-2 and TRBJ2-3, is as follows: GAGVSQSPSNKVTEKGKDVELRCDPISGHTALYWYRQSLGQGLEFLIYFQGNSAPDKSGLPSDRFSAERTGGSVSTLTIQRTQQEDSAVYLCASSRRLAGALDTQYFGPGTRLTVL.